The clone carrying this T cell receptor (beta chain) was seen a few times. Antigen unknown. TCRdb recomputed calls from the 5' RACE reads with MiXCR, one row per CDR3 protein. The table includes 250,000 or so distinct CDR3 sequences, roughly 7% detected once. This sample was included in a study of identical twins. Germline CDR1 and CDR2: LGHNT and FRNRAP. J was trimmed by 5 bases and V by 6 bases; bases with no gene match: 10. The CDR3 loop spans 17 amino acids. Points from the study as a whole: For cord blood, abundant beta clonotypes had fewer insertions, unlike memory repertoires, which showed none. Part of the zero-insertion signal could reflect confounding by invariant MAIT and iNKT cells. Sharing of beta out-of-frame sequences by twins showed a weaker excess.

The sample was also reused in another study, on yellow fever vaccine responses in identical twins.

J is TRBJ2-7 and V is TRBV12-5; TRBD2 matches 16 bases. The sample was memory (CD45RO+) T cells sorted from blood. This receptor was identified in a woman aged 18-35 years in good health. CDR3 nucleotides: TGTGCTAGTGGAACCGGGACTAGCGGGAGGGCCCTCGACGAGCAGTACTTC. Protein sequence: CASGTGTSGRALDEQYF.